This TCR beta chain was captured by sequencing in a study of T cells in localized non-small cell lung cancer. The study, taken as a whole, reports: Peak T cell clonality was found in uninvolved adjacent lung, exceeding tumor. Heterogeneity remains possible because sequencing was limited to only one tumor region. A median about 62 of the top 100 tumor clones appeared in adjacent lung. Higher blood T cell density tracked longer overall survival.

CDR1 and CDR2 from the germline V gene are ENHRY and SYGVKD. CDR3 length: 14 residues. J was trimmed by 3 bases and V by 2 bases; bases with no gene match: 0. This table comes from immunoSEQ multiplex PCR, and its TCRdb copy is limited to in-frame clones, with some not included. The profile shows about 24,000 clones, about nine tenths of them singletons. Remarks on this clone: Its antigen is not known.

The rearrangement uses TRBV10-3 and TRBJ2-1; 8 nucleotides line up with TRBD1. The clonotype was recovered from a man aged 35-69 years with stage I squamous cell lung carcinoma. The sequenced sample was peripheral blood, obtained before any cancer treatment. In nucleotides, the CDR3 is TGTGCCATCAGTGAGGGACAGGGCTACAATGAGCAGTTCTTC. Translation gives CAISEGQGYNEQFF.